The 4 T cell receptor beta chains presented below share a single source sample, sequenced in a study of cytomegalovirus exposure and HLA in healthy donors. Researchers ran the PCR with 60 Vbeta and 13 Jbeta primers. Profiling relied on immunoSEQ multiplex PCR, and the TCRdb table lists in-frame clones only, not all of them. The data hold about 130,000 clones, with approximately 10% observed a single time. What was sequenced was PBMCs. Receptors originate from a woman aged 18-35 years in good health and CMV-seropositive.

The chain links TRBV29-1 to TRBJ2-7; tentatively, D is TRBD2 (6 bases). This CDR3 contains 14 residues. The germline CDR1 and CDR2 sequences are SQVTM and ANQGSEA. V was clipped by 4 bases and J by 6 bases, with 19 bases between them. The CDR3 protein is CSVVFRDLALEQYF. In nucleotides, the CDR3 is TGCAGCGTTGTATTCCGGGACTTAGCCCTCGAGCAGTACTTC.

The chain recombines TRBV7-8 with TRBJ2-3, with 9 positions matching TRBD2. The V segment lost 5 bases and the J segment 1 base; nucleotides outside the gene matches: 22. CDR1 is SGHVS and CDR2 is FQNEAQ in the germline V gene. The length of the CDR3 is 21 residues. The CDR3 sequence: CASSPRPPKLAGYLGTDTQYF. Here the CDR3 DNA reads TGTGCCAGCAGCCCACGCCCTCCGAAGCTAGCGGGGTATCTAGGCACAGATACGCAGTATTTT.

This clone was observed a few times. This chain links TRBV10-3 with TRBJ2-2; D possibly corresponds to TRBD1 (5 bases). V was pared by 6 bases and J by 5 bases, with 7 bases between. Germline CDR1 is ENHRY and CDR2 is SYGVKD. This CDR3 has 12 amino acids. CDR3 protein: CAIRGATGELFF. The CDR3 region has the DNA TGTGCCATCAGAGGGGCGACCGGGGAGCTGTTTTTT.

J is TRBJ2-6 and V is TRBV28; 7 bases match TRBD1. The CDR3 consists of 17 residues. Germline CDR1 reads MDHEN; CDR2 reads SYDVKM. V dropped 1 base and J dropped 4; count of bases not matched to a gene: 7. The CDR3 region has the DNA TGTGCCAGCAGTTTATCCGCAGGGGGTCTCGGGGCCAACGTCCTGACTTTC. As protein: CASSLSAGGLGANVLTF.